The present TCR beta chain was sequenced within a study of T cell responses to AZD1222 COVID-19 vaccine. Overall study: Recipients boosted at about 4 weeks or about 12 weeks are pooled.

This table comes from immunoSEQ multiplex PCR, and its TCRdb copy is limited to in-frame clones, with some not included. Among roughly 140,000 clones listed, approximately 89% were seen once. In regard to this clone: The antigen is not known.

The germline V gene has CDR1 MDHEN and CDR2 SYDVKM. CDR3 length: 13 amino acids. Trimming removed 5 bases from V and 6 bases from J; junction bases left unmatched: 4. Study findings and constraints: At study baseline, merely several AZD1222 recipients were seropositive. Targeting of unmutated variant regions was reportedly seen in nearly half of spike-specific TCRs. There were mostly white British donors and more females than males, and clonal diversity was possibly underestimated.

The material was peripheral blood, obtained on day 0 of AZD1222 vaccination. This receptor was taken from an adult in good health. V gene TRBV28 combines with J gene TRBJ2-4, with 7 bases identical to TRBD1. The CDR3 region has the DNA TGTGCCAGCAGTCCAAACAGGGGAAACATTCAGTACTTC. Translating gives CASSPNRGNIQYF.